This entry lists 26 T cell receptor beta chains sequenced from one sample in a study of response to subunit inactivated influenza vaccine. One entry per CDR3 protein, called by TCRdb with MiXCR from the RT-PCR reads. The data show about 780,000 distinct CDR3 sequences, with around 20% seen just once and under 13% held by the top ten. The sequenced sample was PBMCs from blood, obtained 5 to 6 days after vaccination. Receptor source: a man in his fifties who received an inactivated influenza vaccine.

V gene TRBV5-1 combines with J gene TRBJ2-5; 11 positions agree with TRBD2. The CDR3 is made up of 16 amino acids. Trimming took 2 bases from V and 5 from J; bases not matched to a gene: 8. Germline lookup yields CDR1 SGHRS and CDR2 YFSETQ. CDR3 amino acids: CASSFQTSGTAETQYF. The CDR3 DNA follows: TGCGCCAGCAGCTTCCAGACTAGCGGGACGGCTGAGACCCAGTACTTC.

This clonotype was counted between two and nine times. V is TRBV28 and J is TRBJ2-1, with 10 bases lining up with TRBD2. In germline, CDR1 is MDHEN, CDR2 SYDVKM. V was clipped by 6 bases and J by 6 bases; unmatched bases: 5. The CDR3 covers 14 residues. The CDR3 DNA follows: TGTGCCAGCAGCCTAGCGGGAGACGGCAATGAGCAGTTCTTC. Protein: CASSLAGDGNEQFF.

The chain has TRBV20-1 and TRBJ2-1; D call uncertain. Germline V lookup: CDR1 DFQATT, CDR2 SNEGSKA (reference sequence). The CDR3 is 13 residues long. Between the trimmed V and J ends, which lost 3 bases and 8 bases, there was a span of 14 bases. The CDR3 DNA follows: TGCAGTGCTAGCGAATCACAAGGCTATGAGCAGTTCTTC. It is translated as CSASESQGYEQFF.

This clonotype has at least ten counts. The V gene is TRBV29-1, the J gene TRBJ1-1; 10 nucleotides match TRBD1. Germline loops: CDR1 SQVTM, CDR2 ANQGSEA. The CDR3 extends over 13 amino acids. Losses at the gene ends were 7 bases for V and 2 bases for J; bases not matched to a gene: 4. The CDR3 reads CSARQGANTEAFF. The CDR3 DNA reads as TGCAGCGCCCGACAGGGGGCAAACACTGAAGCTTTCTTT.

This clonotype showed up just a few times. The chain is built from TRBV6-5 and TRBJ1-2; no reliable D call. CDR1 is MNHEY, CDR2 SVGAGI, per germline. The V end lost 0 bases, the J end lost 4 bases, and 12 bases lay between the germline ends. This CDR3 contains 15 residues. The CDR3 DNA sequence: TGTGCCAGCAGTTACTCCGAGGGCAGCACCTATGGCTACACCTTC. It translates to CASSYSEGSTYGYTF.

This clonotype was observed a few times. The chain employs TRBV20-1 and TRBJ2-7; D unclear. This CDR3 comprises 13 residues. Germline V gene lookup returns CDR1 DFQATT and CDR2 SNEGSKA (reference sequence). Trimming took off 3 bases at V and 7 bases at J, with 16 bases between the two ends. The CDR3 DNA follows: TGCAGTGCTAGTCCGTTACTCGCCCTGGAGCAGTACTTC. Translating gives CSASPLLALEQYF.

There are a few counts of this clonotype. This chain uses TRBV6-2 or TRBV6-3 with TRBJ2-7; TRBD1 agrees at 8 bases. Germline CDR1 MNHEY, CDR2 SVGEGT. The CDR3 totals 13 residues. Losses at the gene ends were 7 bases for V and 0 bases for J; bases not matched to a gene: 2. The CDR3 loop is CASKDRVSYEQYF. CDR3 DNA sequence: TGTGCCAGCAAGGACAGGGTCTCCTACGAGCAGTACTTC.

Only a few counts were recorded for this clonotype. V is TRBV29-1 and J is TRBJ1-1, with TRBD1 matching over 10 bases. Germline CDR1 is SQVTM and CDR2 is ANQGSEA. The CDR3 spans 15 residues. After removal of 4 bases from V and 2 bases from J, the junction contained 7 bases not matched to a gene. The CDR3 is CSVGPGQGENTEAFF. Here the CDR3 DNA reads TGCAGCGTTGGGCCCGGACAGGGGGAAAACACTGAAGCTTTCTTT.

This clonotype was seen only a few times. The chain joins TRBV12-3 or TRBV12-4 to TRBJ2-2; 8 bases match TRBD2. CDR3 length: 17 amino acids. After removal of 5 bases from V and 3 bases from J, the junction contained 11 bases not matched to a gene. In DNA form, the CDR3 reads TGTGCCAGCAGTCCCCCCCCGGGAGGGCCCGACACCGGGGAGCTGTTTTTT. This translates into CASSPPPGGPDTGELFF.

This clonotype showed up just a few times. The rearrangement links TRBV12-3 or TRBV12-4 to TRBJ2-2, with D unclear. The CDR3 loop spans 13 amino acids. V lost 3 bases to trimming and J lost 7 bases, with 9 bases between them. The CDR3 DNA follows: TGTGCCAGCAGTTTTCTTGACGGCGGGGAGCTGTTTTTT. Its translation is CASSFLDGGELFF.

This rearrangement joins TRBV4-2 to TRBJ2-1, with 9 bases lining up with TRBD2. V lost 3 bases, J lost 0 bases, and 18 bases stayed unmatched. The CDR3 runs to 21 residues. CDR1 is LGHNA, CDR2 YNFKEQ, per germline. The chain's CDR3 is CASSQEQWGFISGGSYNEQFF. The CDR3 coding sequence is TGTGCCAGCAGCCAGGAGCAATGGGGATTCATTAGCGGGGGCTCCTACAATGAGCAGTTCTTC.

This clonotype was seen a handful of times. The CDR3 here is CASSRTGQAKNIQYF. DNA for the CDR3: TGTGCCAGCAGCCGAACGGGACAGGCCAAAAACATTCAGTACTTC. The rearrangement joins TRBV3-1 to TRBJ2-4; 7 bases match TRBD1. The germline CDR1 and CDR2 sequences are LGHDT and YNNKEL (reference sequence). J gave up 1 base and V 4 bases, and 4 bases lay outside the gene matches. The CDR3 totals 15 residues.

J is TRBJ1-2 and V is TRBV12-3 or TRBV12-4, with TRBD1 identical over 7 bases. The CDR3 spans 11 residues. The V and J ends lost 4 bases and 14 bases, in that order; junction bases with no gene match: 7. The DNA of the CDR3 is TGTGCCAGCAGTTCCCTTGACAGGGAGACCTTC. As protein: CASSSLDRETF.

The rearrangement joins TRBV20-1 to TRBJ1-3; TRBD1 might be the D (5 bases). Germline values: CDR1 DFQATT, CDR2 SNEGSKA (reference sequence). The CDR3 extends over 12 amino acids. V was shortened by 1 base and J by 7 bases, with 8 bases between the two germline ends. The CDR3 DNA sequence: TGCAGTGCTAGAGGGGGCACGAACACCATATATTTT. Amino acid sequence: CSARGGTNTIYF.

The chain employs TRBV5-1 and TRBJ2-7, with 9 bases matching TRBD2. The CDR3 length is 16 residues. After removal of 0 bases from V and 3 bases from J, the junction contained 7 bases not matched to a gene. Germline V gives CDR1 SGHRS, CDR2 YFSETQ. The CDR3 here is CASSLGAGGPYYEQYF. In DNA form, the CDR3 reads TGCGCCAGCAGCTTGGGCGCGGGAGGGCCGTACTACGAGCAGTACTTC.

CDR3 loop: CATNADRITEAFF. The CDR3 bases are TGTGCCACCAACGCCGACAGAATCACTGAAGCTTTCTTT. This chain links TRBV6-2 or TRBV6-3 with TRBJ1-1, with a possible D match to TRBD1 (5 bases). Germline CDR1 MNHEY, CDR2 SVGEGT. Trimming shortened V by 10 bases and J by 4 bases, and 16 bases separated the two germline ends. The CDR3 covers 13 residues.

This clonotype came up many times. The V call is TRBV7-6, the J call TRBJ2-1, with D hard to call. CDR1 is SGHVS, CDR2 FNYEAQ, per germline. Deletions cut 5 bases from V and 4 bases from J, with 3 bases between. This CDR3 is 11 amino acids long. CDR3 loop: CASSVYNEQFF. CDR3 in DNA: TGTGCCAGCAGCGTTTACAATGAGCAGTTCTTC.

As regards this clonotype: The conserved phenylalanine or tryptophan is not found at the CDR3 terminus, so this likely reflects a read error. The chain recombines TRBV5-5 with TRBJ2-7, with TRBD2 identical over 9 bases. Per the germline V gene, CDR1 is SGHKS and CDR2 is YYEKEE (reference sequence). CDR3 length: 14 residues. V lost 0 bases, J lost 5 bases, and 3 bases stayed unmatched. This CDR3 reads CASSLAGLANEQYL. Here the CDR3 DNA reads TGTGCCAGCAGCTTGGCCGGACTAGCGAACGAGCAGTACTTG.

There are a few counts of this clonotype. The rearrangement uses TRBV29-1 and TRBJ1-2, with TRBD1 matching over 12 bases. Trimming removed 7 bases from V and 8 bases from J; junction bases left unmatched: 11. Germline lookup yields CDR1 SQVTM and CDR2 ANQGSEA. The CDR3 length is 14 residues. CDR3 nucleotide sequence: TGCAGCGCTGGAGCCGGGACAGGGGGCAGAGGCTACACCTTC. This translates into CSAGAGTGGRGYTF.

This clonotype was seen a few times. The CDR3 is CASSQDKLGYNEQFF. The DNA for the CDR3 is TGCGCCAGCAGCCAAGATAAGCTCGGGTACAATGAGCAGTTCTTC. The chain combines TRBV4-3 with TRBJ2-1, with D uncertain. V was pared by 0 bases and J by 4 bases, with 10 bases between. Germline loops: CDR1 LGHNA, CDR2 YSLEER. The CDR3 sequence is 15 residues long.

V is TRBV10-2 and J is TRBJ1-2, with D possibly TRBD1 on 5 matching bases. The CDR3 covers 13 residues. Trimming pared 6 bases from V and 7 bases from J, leaving 15 bases between. Germline assignment: CDR1 WSHSY and CDR2 SAAADI. The chain's CDR3 is CASRALGDRGYTF. DNA for the CDR3: TGCGCCAGCAGAGCCTTAGGGGATCGTGGCTACACCTTC.

The chain recombines TRBV6-1 with TRBJ1-2, with 8 bases that match TRBD1. The CDR3 sequence is 14 residues long. CDR1 is MNHNS, CDR2 SASEGT, per germline. Trimming took 3 bases from V and 4 from J; bases not matched to a gene: 4. The CDR3 reads CASSETGVTYGYTF. In DNA, the CDR3 is TGTGCCAGCAGTGAGACAGGGGTCACCTATGGCTACACCTTC.

In its sample, this clonotype was seen many times. The CDR3 nucleotides read TGCAGTACCAAGGGCAGTTTCACAGATACGCAGTATTTT. Its protein is CSTKGSFTDTQYF. The chain combines TRBV20-1 with TRBJ2-3; D not certain. Deletions cut 8 bases from V and 2 bases from J, with 14 bases between. Germline V gene data show CDR1 as DFQATT and CDR2 as SNEGSKA (reference sequence). The CDR3 is 13 amino acids.

This clonotype was observed many times. The chain has TRBV7-8 and TRBJ2-1, with 7 bases matching TRBD2. CDR3 length equals 15 residues. The germline CDR1 and CDR2 sequences are SGHVS and FQNEAQ. V lost 5 bases, J lost 5 bases, and 9 bases stayed unmatched. The DNA for the CDR3 is TGTGCCAGCAGCCAAGGACTAGACCGAAACAATGAGCAGTTCTTC. Translation: CASSQGLDRNNEQFF.

There are many counts of this clonotype. This chain connects TRBV20-1 to TRBJ2-7; 13 bases align to TRBD2. The CDR3 sequence is 14 residues long. The trim removed 4 bases at V and 12 bases at J, leaving 12 bases unmatched. Germline CDR1 and CDR2: DFQATT and SNEGSKA (reference sequence). CDR3 loop: CSANRPGLAGWSYF. For the CDR3, the DNA is TGCAGTGCTAACCGCCCGGGACTAGCGGGATGGTCGTACTTC.

J is TRBJ2-3 and V is TRBV9; D unclear. This CDR3 region has 13 residues. Trimming left V 0 bases short and J 4 bases short, with 6 bases between. CDR1 SGDLS and CDR2 YYNGEE come from the germline V gene. CDR3 nucleotide sequence: TGTGCCAGCAGCGTAGTCCCCTCAGATACGCAGTATTTT. Protein: CASSVVPSDTQYF.